The clone carrying this T cell receptor (beta chain) was detected ten times or more. Its antigen is currently unknown. This sample stems from a study of T cells in Graves' hyperthyroidism and ophthalmopathy. General study results and limits: Most expanded thyroid clonotypes above 0.001 also appeared in blood.

The CDR3 regions of TCR beta were amplified from RNA transcripts. TCR CDR3 underwent first-round RT-PCR with the HTBI primer set. From the multiplex PCR reads, TCRdb called clonotypes with MiXCR, one entry per CDR3 protein. The sample consists of about 400,000 distinct CDR3 sequences, about 15% of them appearing once. The sequence was collected from a woman between 18 and 30 years old with Graves' hyperthyroidism. The sample consisted of blood.

CDR3: CATSDLRTSGGLEQFF. The CDR3 nucleotides read TGTGCCACCAGTGATTTGAGGACTAGCGGGGGGCTGGAGCAGTTCTTC. The chain is built from TRBV24-1 and TRBJ2-1; 14 nucleotides line up with TRBD2. The CDR3 sequence is 16 residues long. J was trimmed by 10 bases and V by 0 bases; bases with no gene match: 4. Germline CDR1 KGHDR, CDR2 SFDVKD.